This T cell receptor beta chain was documented in a study of blood T cell repertoires in COVID-19. The overall study: Spain, Italy and the United States supplied samples that represented acute and convalescent COVID-19. T cells, B-cell-depleted T cells, or PBMCs provided the cDNA or gDNA that served as material.

Authors' processing steps: Amplification of reference gene primers provided the estimated nucleated cell counts. Using immunoSEQ multiplex PCR, the repertoire was profiled, and TCRdb retains in-frame clones only, with some absent. V, J and clone size are taken as reported in that table, and D and trimming were inferred from the DNA itself. Of approximately 50,000 clones listed, over 80% are singletons. The CDR3 spans 13 residues. The V gene's germline CDR1 is MDHEN and CDR2 SYDVKM. The ends were cut back, 8 bases at V and 0 bases at J, with 10 bases in the middle. The sequence came from a human donor in a cohort sampled during active COVID-19. The sequencing input was peripheral blood. The chain employs TRBV28 and TRBJ1-1, with TRBD1 as a possible D gene (6 bases). The CDR3 region is CASPDSMNTEAFF. CDR3 nucleotides: TGTGCCAGCCCGGACAGCATGAACACTGAAGCTTTCTTT.